Below are 18 T cell receptor beta chains sequenced from a single sample in a study of human T cells and chemical hapten exposure. The sample's time point: pre-sensitization, week 0. Described treatment: therapeutic diphenylcyclopropenone sensitization with weekly scalp DPC. Via MiXCR, TCRdb re-called the RACE reads, giving one row per CDR3 protein. The top ten clones hold 2.5% to 3% of a sample with 300,000 to 450,000 distinct CDR3 sequences, around 5.5% of them seen once. The material sequenced was whole blood, taken in connection with sensitization to the hapten diphenylcyclopropenone (DPC). These receptors originate from a woman aged 50 to 60 with alopecia areata. Some clones in this sample may be carry-over from other donors' samples.

The chain couples TRBV18 to TRBJ1-5; weak D call: TRBD1 (6 bases). Germline V gene data show CDR1 as KGHSH and CDR2 as LQKENI. The CDR3 has 14 amino acids. V was shortened by 2 bases and J by 3 bases, with 8 bases between the two germline ends. CDR3 residues: CASSPRTVNQPQHF. The CDR3 nucleotides read TGTGCCAGCTCACCAAGGACAGTCAATCAGCCCCAGCATTTT.

This clonotype has more than one count but fewer than ten. J is TRBJ2-5 and V is TRBV7-8; the match to TRBD1 covers 9 bases. The germline gives CDR1 SGHVS, CDR2 FQNEAQ. The CDR3 has 14 residues. The V and J ends lost 6 bases and 2 bases, in that order; junction bases with no gene match: 4. The CDR3 is CASRLGQGQETQYF. CDR3 bases: TGTGCCAGCAGACTCGGACAGGGGCAAGAGACCCAGTACTTC.

This clonotype has more than one count but fewer than ten. The chain uses TRBV5-1 and TRBJ1-5; 9 bases line up with TRBD1. Germline assignment: CDR1 SGHRS and CDR2 YFSETQ. This CDR3 has 15 residues. The junction had 5 bases not matched to a gene; V was cut back by 4 bases and J by 3 bases. CDR3 nucleotide sequence: TGCGCCAGCAGCAAGGGACAGGGATTCAATCAGCCCCAGCATTTT. Translating gives CASSKGQGFNQPQHF.

As DNA, the CDR3 is TGTGCCAGCAGCGTAGGAGGGGCCTCCACTAACTATGGCTACACCTTC. Amino acids: CASSVGGASTNYGYTF. V gene TRBV9 combines with J gene TRBJ1-2; TRBD1 might be the D (5 bases). Germline CDR1 reads SGDLS; CDR2 reads YYNGEE. The CDR3 has 16 amino acids. V lost 0 bases and J 0 bases, leaving 12 bases between the germline ends.

The CDR3 DNA reads as TGTGCCTGGAGTGTCTCAGGTACACGGAACACCATATATTTT. This gives the protein CAWSVSGTRNTIYF. The chain links TRBV30 to TRBJ1-3, with D hard to call. The germline V gene has CDR1 GTSNPN and CDR2 SVGIG (reference sequence). The CDR3 contains 14 residues. V was cut by 0 bases and J by 7 bases, with 13 bases left in between.

This clonotype was counted many times. The chain uses TRBV7-9 and TRBJ1-5, with 8 bases lining up with TRBD1. CDR3 size: 14 residues. The V gene end was trimmed by 7 bases and the J gene end by 1 base; junction bases not matched to a gene: 3. Germline V gives CDR1 SEHNR, CDR2 FQNEAQ (reference sequence). CDR3 DNA: TGTGCCAGCACCACAGGGGGAAGCAATCAGCCCCAGCATTTT. Its protein product is CASTTGGSNQPQHF.

This clonotype appeared many times. This chain uses TRBV2 with TRBJ1-5; a weak D match, TRBD1 (6 bases). This CDR3 spans 15 amino acids. Between the trimmed V and J ends, which lost 6 bases and 2 bases, there was a span of 14 bases. Germline CDR1 and CDR2: SNHLY and FYNNEI. This CDR3 is CASRGTGLGNQPQHF. The DNA for the CDR3 is TGTGCCAGCAGGGGAACAGGGTTGGGCAATCAGCCCCAGCATTTT.

This clonotype has at least ten counts. The chain recombines TRBV4-3 with TRBJ2-3; D is unclear. The CDR3 extends over 15 amino acids. Trimming left V 0 bases short and J 0 bases short, with 7 bases between. Per germline, CDR1 LGHNA and CDR2 YSLEER. CDR3 DNA sequence: TGCGCCAGCAGCCAAGATATAGGGAGCACAGATACGCAGTATTTT. Protein product: CASSQDIGSTDTQYF.

In this sample, this clonotype turned up many times. This sequence joins TRBV29-1 and TRBJ1-1; no clear D gene. The CDR3 totals 11 residues. V lost 1 base, J lost 5 bases, and 5 bases lay in between. The germline V gene has CDR1 SQVTM and CDR2 ANQGSEA. CDR3 DNA: TGCAGCGTTGAAGGCCGAACTGAAGCTTTCTTT. This encodes CSVEGRTEAFF. Filled out from reference TRBV29-1 and TRBJ1-1, the complete variable domain reads SAVISQKPSRDICQRGTSLTIQCQVDSQVTMMFWYRQQPGQSLTLIATANQGSEATYESGFVIDKFPISRPNLTFSTLTVSNMSPEDSSIYLCSVEGRTEAFFGQGTRLTVV.

This clonotype was observed at least ten times. The V call is TRBV10-3, the J call TRBJ2-5, with TRBD1 identical over 7 bases. After removal of 2 bases from V and 4 bases from J, the junction contained 4 bases not matched to a gene. The CDR3 is 14 residues long. Looked up from germline, CDR1 is ENHRY and CDR2 is SYGVKD. The CDR3 DNA is TGTGCCATCAGTGAGGGGACAGAGGGAGAGACCCAGTACTTC. This gives the protein CAISEGTEGETQYF.

J is TRBJ1-1 and V is TRBV5-6; the D is unclear. Germline values: CDR1 SGHDT, CDR2 YYEEEE. Trimming cost V 2 bases and J 4 bases, with 6 bases left between them. The CDR3 totals 12 residues. The CDR3 here is CASSFLLTEAFF. The CDR3 DNA is TGTGCCAGCAGCTTCCTACTCACTGAAGCTTTCTTT.

This clonotype was counted many times. This chain links TRBV2 with TRBJ1-2, with 7 nucleotides matching TRBD1. Germline assignment: CDR1 SNHLY and CDR2 FYNNEI. With 4 bases clipped from V and 3 bases from J, the junction kept 2 bases outside the gene matches. The CDR3 is made up of 13 amino acids. CDR3 residues: CASSAGGDYGYTF. The DNA of the CDR3 is TGTGCCAGCAGTGCAGGGGGGGACTATGGCTACACCTTC.

This clonotype came up many times. The J gene is TRBJ2-3, the V gene TRBV6-5; 10 nucleotides align to TRBD2. V lost 1 base to trimming and J lost 2 bases; unmatched junction nucleotides: 3. CDR1 is MNHEY and CDR2 is SVGAGI in the germline V gene. The CDR3 has 16 amino acids. CDR3 bases: TGTGCCAGCAGTTACTTAAGCGGGGGGGCCACAGATACGCAGTATTTT. Its protein is CASSYLSGGATDTQYF.

Many counts were recorded for this clonotype. The rearrangement links TRBV24-1 to TRBJ2-2; no reliable D call. Germline CDR1 is KGHDR and CDR2 is SFDVKD. V was clipped by 2 bases and J by 5 bases, with 17 bases between them. The CDR3 loop spans 17 amino acids. CDR3 sequence: CATSDSRPGINTGELFF. The CDR3 DNA is TGTGCCACCAGTGATTCCAGACCTGGCATCAATACCGGGGAGCTGTTTTTT.

V and J are TRBV20-1 and TRBJ2-7; D may match TRBD1 or TRBD2 (5 bases each). Germline V gene sequence: CDR1 DFQATT, CDR2 SNEGSKA (reference sequence). The V end lost 2 bases, the J end lost 3 bases, and 17 bases lay between the germline ends. This CDR3 has 15 amino acids. The CDR3 spells CSARPIRDADYEQYF. The DNA for the CDR3 is TGCAGTGCTAGACCGATCCGGGACGCGGACTACGAGCAGTACTTC.

This clonotype was counted many times. This chain connects TRBV29-1 to TRBJ2-1, with D perhaps matching TRBD1 (5 bases). The CDR3 contains 11 residues. Germline V gene sequence: CDR1 SQVTM, CDR2 ANQGSEA. CDR3 sequence reads: CRATAYNEQFF. CDR3 in DNA: TGCAGGGCGACAGCCTACAATGAGCAGTTCTTC.

This clonotype was picked up many times. The V call is TRBV20-1, the J call TRBJ1-5; D uncertain. The V gene lost 5 bases and the J gene lost 5 bases, with 4 bases spanning the gap. The germline CDR1 and CDR2 sequences are DFQATT and SNEGSKA (reference sequence). This CDR3 has 10 residues. As DNA, the CDR3 is TGCAGTGCTGGGGATCAGCCCCAGCATTTT. Protein product: CSAGDQPQHF.

The chain has TRBV20-1 and TRBJ1-2; D is possibly TRBD1 (5 bases). CDR1 DFQATT and CDR2 SNEGSKA come from the germline V gene (reference sequence). V lost 7 bases to trimming and J lost 0 bases, with 12 bases between them. This CDR3 region has 13 residues. CDR3 in amino acids: CSVNRQSNYGYTF. The CDR3 DNA reads as TGCAGTGTCAACCGACAGTCTAACTATGGCTACACCTTC.